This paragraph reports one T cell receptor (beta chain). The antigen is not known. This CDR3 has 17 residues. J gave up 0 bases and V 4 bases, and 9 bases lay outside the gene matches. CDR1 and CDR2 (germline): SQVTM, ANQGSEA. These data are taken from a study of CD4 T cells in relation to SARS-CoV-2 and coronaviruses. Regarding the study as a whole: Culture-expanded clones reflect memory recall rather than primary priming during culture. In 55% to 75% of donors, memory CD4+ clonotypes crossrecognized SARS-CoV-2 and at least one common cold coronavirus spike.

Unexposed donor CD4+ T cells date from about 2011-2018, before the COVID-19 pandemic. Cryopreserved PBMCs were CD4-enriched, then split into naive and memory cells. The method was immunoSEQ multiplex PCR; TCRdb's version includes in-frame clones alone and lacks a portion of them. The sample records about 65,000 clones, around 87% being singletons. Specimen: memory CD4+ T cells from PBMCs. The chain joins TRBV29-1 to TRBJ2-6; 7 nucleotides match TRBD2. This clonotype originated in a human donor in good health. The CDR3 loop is CSVGGQGGYSGANVLTF. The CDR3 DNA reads TGCAGCGTTGGAGGGCAGGGAGGGTACTCTGGGGCCAACGTCCTGACTTTC.